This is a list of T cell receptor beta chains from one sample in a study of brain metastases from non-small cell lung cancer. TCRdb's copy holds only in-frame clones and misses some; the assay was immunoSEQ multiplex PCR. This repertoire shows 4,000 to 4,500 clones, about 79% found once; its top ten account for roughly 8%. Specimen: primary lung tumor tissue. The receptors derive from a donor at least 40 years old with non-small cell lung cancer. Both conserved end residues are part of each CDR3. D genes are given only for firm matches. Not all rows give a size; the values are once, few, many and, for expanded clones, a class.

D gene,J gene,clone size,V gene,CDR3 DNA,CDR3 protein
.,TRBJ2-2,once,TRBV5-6,TGTGCCAGCAGCTCGTTTCGGGCCGGGGAGCTGTTTTTT,CASSSFRAGELFF
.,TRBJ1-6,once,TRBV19,TGTGCCAGTAGTACAGGGGAAGGTTCACCCCTCCACTTT,CASSTGEGSPLHF
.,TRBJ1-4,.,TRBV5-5,TGTGCCAGCAGTTCCGCGAGTGGGGGATATAATAATGAAAAACTGTTTTTT,CASSSASGGYNNEKLFF
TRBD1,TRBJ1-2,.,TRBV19,TGTGCCAGTAGTATGGCTGGGGACAGGGACTACTATGGCTACACCTTC,CASSMAGDRDYYGYTF
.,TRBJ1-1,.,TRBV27,TGTGCCAGCAGTTTTGGCAGCCCGAACACTGAAGCTTTCTTT,CASSFGSPNTEAFF
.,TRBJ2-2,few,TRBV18,TGTGCCAGCTCGCAATTGCCCCCAGGGGCGAACACCGGGGAGCTGTTTTTT,CASSQLPPGANTGELFF
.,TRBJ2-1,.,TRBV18,TGTGCCAGCTCACCACCGTCACAGCTTTACAATGAGCAGTTCTTC,CASSPPSQLYNEQFF
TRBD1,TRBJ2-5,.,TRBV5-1,TGCGCCAGCAGCCCAATTGCGACAGGGGAAGAGACCCAGTACTTC,CASSPIATGEETQYF
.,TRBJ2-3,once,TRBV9,TGTGCCAGCAGCGCTATGCCCGGAAGGACAGATACGCAGTATTTT,CASSAMPGRTDTQYF
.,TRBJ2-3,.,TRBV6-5,TGTGCTGGAGGGGGACGCACAGATACGCAGTATTTT,CAGGGRTDTQYF
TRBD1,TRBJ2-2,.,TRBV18,TGTGCCAGCTCACTCCGACAGGGGGCGGACACCGGGGAGCTGTTTTTT,CASSLRQGADTGELFF
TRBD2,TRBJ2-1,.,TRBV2,TGTGCCAGCAGCACTACTAGCGGGGCTTTGAATGAGCAGTTCTTC,CASSTTSGALNEQFF
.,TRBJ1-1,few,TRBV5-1,TGCGCCAGCAGCTTGGCAGTCATGAACACTGAAGCTTTCTTT,CASSLAVMNTEAFF
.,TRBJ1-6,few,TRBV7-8,TGTGCCAGCAGCTTTCGGGGGACACCAGTCAATTCACCCCTCCACTTT,CASSFRGTPVNSPLHF
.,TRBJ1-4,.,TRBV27,TGTGCCAGCAGTTCAGGGGAGGGGGATGAAAAACTGTTTTTT,CASSSGEGDEKLFF
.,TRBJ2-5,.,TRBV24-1,TGTGCCACCAGTGAAGGGGCAGGGTCGGTGGAGACCCAGTACTTC,CATSEGAGSVETQYF
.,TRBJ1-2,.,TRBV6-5,TGTGCCAGCGCCCAGGTCAAGATGGGTGGCTACACCTTC,CASAQVKMGGYTF
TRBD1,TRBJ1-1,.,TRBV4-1,TGCGCCAGCAGCCCACCTCGGACAGGGTACACTGAAGCTTTCTTT,CASSPPRTGYTEAFF
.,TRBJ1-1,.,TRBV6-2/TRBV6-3,TGTGCCAGCAGTTCGTCGACGGGGGGGAACACTGAAGCTTTCTTT,CASSSSTGGNTEAFF
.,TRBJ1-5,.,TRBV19,TGTGCCAGTAGTATGCTCGGCAGGGGCCCTTGGCCCCAGCATTTT,CASSMLGRGPWPQHF
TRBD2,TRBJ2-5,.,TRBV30,TGTGCCTGGAGTGTACCGGGGGGGGTTGAGACCCAGTACTTC,CAWSVPGGVETQYF
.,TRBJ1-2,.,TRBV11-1,TGTGCCAGCAGCATAGACGTGTATGGCTACACCTTC,CASSIDVYGYTF
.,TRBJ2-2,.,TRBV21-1,TGTGCCAGCAGCAAACCAAACAGGGGGGAGCTGTTTTTT,CASSKPNRGELFF
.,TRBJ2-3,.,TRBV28,TGTGCCAGCAGTCCCCCTACTACAGGGACTAGCACAGATACGCAGTATTTT,CASSPPTTGTSTDTQYF
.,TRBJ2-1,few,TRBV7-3,TGTGCCAGCAGCTCCACAGGGAATGAGCAGTTCTTC,CASSSTGNEQFF
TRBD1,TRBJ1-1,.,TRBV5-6,TGTGCCAGCAGTTTCGACAGGGTCACTGAAGCTTTCTTT,CASSFDRVTEAFF
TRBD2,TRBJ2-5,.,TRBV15,TGTGCCACCAGCAGCGGGGGGGCGTACAGGGTCCTCCAAGAGACCCAGTACTTC,CATSSGGAYRVLQETQYF
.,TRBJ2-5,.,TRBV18,TGTGCCAGCTCACCGAGGGACGGCCGAAAAGAGACCCAGTACTTC,CASSPRDGRKETQYF
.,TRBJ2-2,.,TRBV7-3,TGTGCCAGCAGCTTGGGACTGAACACCGGGGAGCTGTTTTTT,CASSLGLNTGELFF
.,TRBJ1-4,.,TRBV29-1,TGCAGCGTTTTGACAGGTGGTGAAAAACTGTTTTTT,CSVLTGGEKLFF
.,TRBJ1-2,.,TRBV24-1,TGTGCCACCAGTGCGGCCGACCCCGTTGGCTACACCTTC,CATSAADPVGYTF
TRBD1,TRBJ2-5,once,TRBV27,TGTGCCAGCAGTTTCGCCACCCCGGGACAGGGGTTTCAAGAGACCCAGTACTTC,CASSFATPGQGFQETQYF
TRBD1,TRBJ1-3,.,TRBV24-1,TGTGCCACCAGTGACCCTAGGACAGGTGGAAACACCATATATTTT,CATSDPRTGGNTIYF
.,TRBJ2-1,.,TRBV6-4,TGTGCCAGCAGTGACGATACTACTGGCTCCTACAATGAGCAGTTCTTC,CASSDDTTGSYNEQFF
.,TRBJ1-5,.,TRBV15,TGTGCCACCAGCAGAGACCGGTCGGATAGCAATCAGCCCCAGCATTTT,CATSRDRSDSNQPQHF
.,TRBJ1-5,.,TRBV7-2,TGTGCCAGCAGCTCCCAGGGTCGGCAGCCCCAGCATTTT,CASSSQGRQPQHF
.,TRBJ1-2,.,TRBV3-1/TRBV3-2,TGTGCCAGCAGCCAACCCGGATCCTATGGCTACACCTTC,CASSQPGSYGYTF
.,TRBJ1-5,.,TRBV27,TGTGCCAGCAGTCTCTCCGGGACATGGGATCAGCCCCAGCATTTT,CASSLSGTWDQPQHF
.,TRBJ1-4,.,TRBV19,TGTGCCAGTAGTCGGCCCACCGGGGCCCGCAGTGAAAAACTGTTTTTT,CASSRPTGARSEKLFF
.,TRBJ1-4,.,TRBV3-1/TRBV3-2,TGTGCCAGCAGCCAAGGAGGGGACGGTAATGAAAAACTGTTTTTT,CASSQGGDGNEKLFF
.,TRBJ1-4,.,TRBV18,TGTGCCAGCTCACCACTAGCGGCAACTAATGAAAAACTGTTTTTT,CASSPLAATNEKLFF
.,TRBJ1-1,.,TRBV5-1,TGCGCCAGCAGCTTGGAAGGGGCTTCGAACACTGAAGCTTTCTTT,CASSLEGASNTEAFF
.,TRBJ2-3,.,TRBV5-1,TGCGCCAGCAGCTTGATGGGGGGAAGCACAGATACGCAGTATTTT,CASSLMGGSTDTQYF
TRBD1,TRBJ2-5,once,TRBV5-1,TGCGCCAGCACAACTGGACAGGGTCAAGAGACCCAGTACTTC,CASTTGQGQETQYF
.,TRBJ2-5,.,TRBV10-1,TGCGCCAGCAGTGAGTCGGGAGGGGGCGCGAGGACCCAGTACTTC,CASSESGGGARTQYF
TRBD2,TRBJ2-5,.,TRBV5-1,TGCGCCAGCAGCTTGGTCGGGGAGGGGAAGACCCAGTACTTC,CASSLVGEGKTQYF
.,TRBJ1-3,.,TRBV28,TGTGCCAGCAGTCGAACGACAGCGCCGCGAAACACCATATATTTT,CASSRTTAPRNTIYF
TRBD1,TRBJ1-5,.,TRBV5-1,TGCGCCAGCAGCGCAGGGGGGGTTAATCAGCCCCAGCATTTT,CASSAGGVNQPQHF
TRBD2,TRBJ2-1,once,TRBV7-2,TGTGCCAGCAGCTTATCTTCTTTAATAGCGGGAGAGCAGTTCTTC,CASSLSSLIAGEQFF
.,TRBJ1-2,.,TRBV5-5,TGTGCCAGCAGGGACATGGGAGGGTACTATGGCTACACCTTC,CASRDMGGYYGYTF
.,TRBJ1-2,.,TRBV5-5,TGTGCCAGCAGCTTGATGGCAGCTGCTAACTATGGCTACACCTTC,CASSLMAAANYGYTF
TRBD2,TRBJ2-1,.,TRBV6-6,TGTGCCAGCAGTTACTCTCCGGGGAGGGATGAGCAGTTCTTC,CASSYSPGRDEQFF
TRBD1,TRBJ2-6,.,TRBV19,TGTGCCAGTAGTCCTGACAGGGACCTCTCTGGGGCCAACGTCCTGACTTTC,CASSPDRDLSGANVLTF
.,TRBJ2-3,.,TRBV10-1,TGCGCCAGCAGTGCTAGCCCCGGTACGCAGTATTTT,CASSASPGTQYF
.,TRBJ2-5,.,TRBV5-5,TGTGCCAGCAGCCGACAAGAGACCCAGTACTTC,CASSRQETQYF